This T cell receptor (beta chain) stems from a study of shared clonotypes between healthy human individuals. CDR1 MGHRA and CDR2 YSYEKL come from the germline V gene. The CDR3 consists of 16 residues. V lost 0 bases to trimming and J lost 10 bases, with 16 bases between them. Genomic DNA from each subset was divided evenly over several immunoSEQ plates. This table comes from immunoSEQ multiplex PCR, and its TCRdb copy is limited to in-frame clones, with some not included. The sample lists about 1 million clones, around 74% occurring once. The sequenced sample consisted of memory CD4+ T cells sorted from blood. Specified subset: CD45RA-negative fraction. The chain recombines TRBV4-1 with TRBJ1-6, with D possibly being TRBD1 (5 bases). The sequence derives from a man between 18 and 35 years old in good health. In DNA form, the CDR3 reads TGCGCCAGCAGCCAAGACTCGGGGGGATCGCAGTCACCCCTCCACTTT. Protein sequence: CASSQDSGGSQSPLHF.